These 8 T cell receptor beta chains originate from one sample sequenced in a study of blood T cell repertoires in COVID-19. The assay was immunoSEQ multiplex PCR, and TCRdb's table has in-frame clones only and misses some. The sample lists around 220,000 clones; more than 65% were seen once. The sample consisted of peripheral blood. The origin of the receptors is a woman aged 40 to 50 with active or convalescent COVID-19.

This rearrangement joins TRBV19 to TRBJ1-4, with 7 bases lining up with TRBD1. The J segment lost 7 bases and the V segment lost 4 bases, leaving 6 bases of the junction unmatched. The CDR3 runs to 14 residues. Looked up from germline, CDR1 is LNHDA and CDR2 is SQIVND (reference sequence). The CDR3 coding sequence is TGTGCCAGTAGTACCCACAGGGGCGTTGAAAAACTGTTTTTT. Residues: CASSTHRGVEKLFF.

The chain recombines TRBV5-1 with TRBJ1-3; the D gene is possibly TRBD1 (6 bases). V was clipped by 5 bases and J by 3 bases, with 12 bases between them. This CDR3 has 14 residues. CDR1 is SGHRS and CDR2 is YFSETQ in the germline V gene. DNA of the CDR3: TGCGCCAGCAGAGCGGGGGGCAGTGGAAACACCATATATTTT. It specifies CASRAGGSGNTIYF.

The rearrangement uses TRBV3-1 (or the pseudogene TRBV3-2) and TRBJ2-5, with 7 positions matching TRBD2. Germline lookup yields CDR1 LGHDT and CDR2 YNNKEL (reference sequence). V trimming: 0 bases; J trimming: 7 bases; junction bases outside the gene matches: 8. CDR3 size: 15 residues. In DNA form, the CDR3 reads TGTGCCAGCAGCCAAGATCTGAAAGGGGAGGGGACCCAGTACTTC. Protein product: CASSQDLKGEGTQYF.

V gene TRBV5-6 combines with J gene TRBJ1-2; a weak D match, TRBD1 (5 bases). This CDR3 is built from 14 residues. V gave up 4 bases and J gave up 4 bases, with 14 bases separating them. Per the germline V gene, CDR1 is SGHDT and CDR2 is YYEEEE. This CDR3 is CASSGYDRLYGYTF. The DNA of the CDR3 is TGTGCCAGCAGCGGATACGACAGACTCTATGGCTACACCTTC.

This chain connects TRBV10-1 to TRBJ1-1; 7 bases match TRBD1. Germline-derived CDR1 and CDR2 are WNHNN and SYGVQD (reference sequence). V was clipped by 6 bases and J by 4 bases; unmatched bases: 8. The CDR3 totals 14 residues. The CDR3 reads CASRPGGPGTEAFF. The CDR3 region has the DNA TGCGCCAGCAGGCCAGGGGGGCCGGGCACTGAAGCTTTCTTT.

V is TRBV28 and J is TRBJ1-4; 9 bases align to TRBD1. The length of the CDR3 is 15 residues. Germline lookup yields CDR1 MDHEN and CDR2 SYDVKM. The J segment lost 7 bases and the V segment lost 2 bases, leaving 5 bases of the junction unmatched. As DNA, the CDR3 is TGTGCCAGCAGTTTAGGGGGGACAGGGCTTGAAAAACTGTTTTTT. It codes for CASSLGGTGLEKLFF. Full variable domain (remainder filled in from reference TRBV28 and TRBJ1-4): DVKVTQSSRYLVKRTGEKVFLECVQDMDHENMFWYRQDPGLGLRLIYFSYDVKMKEKGDIPEGYSVSREKKERFSLILESASTNQTSMYLCASSLGGTGLEKLFFGSGTQLSVL.

The J gene is TRBJ1-5, the V gene TRBV19, with D uncertain. Trimming took 7 bases from V and 0 from J, leaving 10 bases between them. Per the germline V gene, CDR1 is LNHDA and CDR2 is SQIVND (reference sequence). CDR3 length: 14 residues. The CDR3 DNA is TGTGCCAGTACTACCCGGGTTAGCAATCAGCCCCAGCATTTT. Translated, it gives CASTTRVSNQPQHF.

The genes are TRBV5-1 and TRBJ1-2; D is possibly TRBD1 (5 bases). The CDR3 totals 14 residues. The ends were cut back, 4 bases at V and 0 bases at J, with 10 bases in the middle. CDR1 SGHRS and CDR2 YFSETQ come from the germline V gene. The CDR3 sequence: CASSQETANYGYTF. The CDR3 region has the DNA TGCGCCAGCAGCCAAGAGACAGCTAACTATGGCTACACCTTC.